The 27 T cell receptor beta chains presented below share a single source sample, sequenced in a study of OX40 agonist ivuxolimab in advanced cancers. Only in-frame clones appear in the TCRdb table, and some are missing; sequencing was by immunoSEQ multiplex PCR. The table lists about 16,000 clones, more than 80% of them singletons. This specimen consisted of CD4+ or CD8+ T cells sorted from blood, obtained in a trial of the OX40 agonist ivuxolimab. The receptors originated from an adult with an advanced solid tumor such as melanoma, head and neck, liver or kidney cancer.

V is TRBV2 and J is TRBJ2-7; 8 bases agree with TRBD2. V dropped 0 bases and J dropped 3; count of bases not matched to a gene: 10. Germline values: CDR1 SNHLY, CDR2 FYNNEI. The CDR3 totals 17 residues. The CDR3 nucleotides read TGTGCCAGCAGTGAAGCGCTGAGACTAGCGTCTCACTACGAGCAGTACTTC. Residues: CASSEALRLASHYEQYF.

Notes on this clone: A read error may produce the germline difference seen at one junction end. The V gene is TRBV5-4, the J gene TRBJ2-1; D is ambiguous. The CDR3 runs to 13 residues. Germline V lookup: CDR1 SGHNT, CDR2 YYREEE (reference sequence). This CDR3 reads CASNLVGNNEQFF. CDR3 nucleotide sequence: TGTGCCAGCAACTTGGTCGGAAACAATGAGCAGTTCTTC.

The V gene is TRBV2, the J gene TRBJ2-1, with 10 bases fitting TRBD2. CDR1 is SNHLY and CDR2 is FYNNEI in the germline V gene. The CDR3 is made up of 14 amino acids. The J segment lost 6 bases and the V segment lost 3 bases, leaving 2 bases of the junction unmatched. Here the CDR3 reads CASSESSGSNEQFF. CDR3 coding DNA: TGTGCCAGCAGTGAGTCTAGCGGGAGCAATGAGCAGTTCTTC.

This chain links TRBV7-4 with TRBJ1-1, with 9 bases matching TRBD1. The CDR3 loop spans 13 amino acids. J lost 7 bases, V lost 8 bases, and 8 bases had no gene match. Germline V gene data show CDR1 as SGHVT and CDR2 as SQSDAQ. The DNA of the CDR3 is TGTGCCAGCTTGCTCCGGACAGGGGATGAAGCTTTCTTT. Its translation is CASLLRTGDEAFF.

The J gene is TRBJ2-5, the V gene TRBV27; D is unresolved. Per germline, CDR1 MNHEY and CDR2 SMNVEV (reference sequence). Trimming pared 2 bases from V and 1 base from J, leaving 8 bases between. CDR3 length: 14 amino acids. CDR3 nucleotides: TGTGCCAGCAGTTTAGGAACGGCCCAAGAGACCCAGTACTTC. It translates to CASSLGTAQETQYF.

The CDR3 DNA reads TGTGCCAGCAGTCTGGGGACTAGCGGGAGAAGCGAGCAGTACTTC. Translation: CASSLGTSGRSEQYF. This chain uses TRBV27 with TRBJ2-7, with TRBD2 matching over 14 bases. The trim removed 5 bases at V and 6 bases at J, leaving 6 bases unmatched. Looked up from germline, CDR1 is MNHEY and CDR2 is SMNVEV (reference sequence). The CDR3 is 15 amino acids.

J is TRBJ2-5 and V is TRBV5-6; tentative D call: TRBD2 (6 bases). Trimming removed 0 bases at V and 4 bases at J, with 10 bases between. The CDR3 contains 14 residues. The germline CDR1 and CDR2 sequences are SGHDT and YYEEEE. CDR3 sequence reads: CASSLGAGTETQYF. In DNA, the CDR3 is TGTGCCAGCAGCTTGGGCGCGGGGACAGAGACCCAGTACTTC.

This chain links TRBV29-1 with TRBJ2-5, with D unresolved. Between the trimmed V and J ends, which lost 0 bases and 1 base, there was a span of 9 bases. The CDR3 has 14 residues. Looked up from germline, CDR1 is SQVTM and CDR2 is ANQGSEA. CDR3 in DNA: TGCAGCGTTGAAGATCCCATACGCCAAGAGACCCAGTACTTC. Amino acid sequence: CSVEDPIRQETQYF.

This chain links TRBV7-9 with TRBJ2-5; TRBD2 might be the D (5 bases). Germline V gene data show CDR1 as SEHNR and CDR2 as FQNEAQ (reference sequence). Trimming took off 6 bases at V and 4 bases at J, with 15 bases between the two ends. There are 14 residues in the CDR3. The CDR3 is CASRQPGEGETQYF. The CDR3 bases are TGTGCCAGCAGGCAACCGGGTGAGGGAGAGACCCAGTACTTC.

The V gene is TRBV2, the J gene TRBJ2-5; D assignment may be TRBD1 or TRBD2 (6 bases each). This CDR3 has 15 amino acids. The V and J ends lost 4 bases and 3 bases respectively, with 15 bases between them. Germline V gene sequence: CDR1 SNHLY, CDR2 FYNNEI. CDR3: CASSAWGAEEETQYF. CDR3 coding DNA: TGTGCCAGCAGTGCGTGGGGGGCTGAGGAAGAGACCCAGTACTTC.

V gene TRBV14 combines with J gene TRBJ2-3; D possibly matches TRBD1 or TRBD2 (5 bases each). The ends were cut back, 3 bases at V and 5 bases at J, with 15 bases in the middle. The CDR3 is 15 amino acids. CDR1 and CDR2 (germline): SGHDN, FVKESK. Here the CDR3 DNA reads TGTGCCAGCAGCCATACCCTCGGGGCCGGAGATACGCAGTATTTT. Protein: CASSHTLGAGDTQYF.

The rearrangement uses TRBV7-6 and TRBJ1-5; 9 nucleotides align to TRBD1. Trimming removed 5 bases from V and 0 bases from J; junction bases left unmatched: 8. Germline values: CDR1 SGHVS, CDR2 FNYEAQ. This CDR3 contains 17 residues. The CDR3 DNA sequence: TGTGCCAGCAGCCCCGCCGGGACAGGGTTTAGCAATCAGCCCCAGCATTTT. Translating it yields CASSPAGTGFSNQPQHF. Drawing the rest from reference TRBV7-6 and TRBJ1-5, the complete variable domain is GAGVSQSPRYKVTKRGQDVALRCDPISGHVSLYWYRQALGQGPEFLTYFNYEAQQDKSGLPNDRFSAERPEGSISTLTIQRTEQRDSAMYRCASSPAGTGFSNQPQHFGDGTRLSIL.

The chain combines TRBV4-3 with TRBJ2-7; D unresolved. Trimming left V 4 bases short and J 2 bases short, with 9 bases between. This CDR3 is built from 13 residues. Germline CDR1 and CDR2: LGHNA and YSLEER. CDR3 region: CASSLDGTYEQYF. The DNA for the CDR3 is TGCGCCAGCAGCCTCGATGGGACCTACGAGCAGTACTTC.

The CDR3: CASSLAGSSSYYEQYF. CDR3 sequence (DNA): TGCGCCAGCAGCTTGGCCGGGAGCTCCTCTTACTACGAGCAGTACTTC. The chain recombines TRBV5-1 with TRBJ2-7; maybe TRBD2 (6 bases). Trimming removed 0 bases at V and 3 bases at J, with 16 bases between. The length of the CDR3 is 16 residues. CDR1 and CDR2 (germline): SGHRS, YFSETQ.

The gene calls are TRBV29-1 and TRBJ1-2, with D hard to call. Looked up from germline, CDR1 is SQVTM and CDR2 is ANQGSEA. V was trimmed by 7 bases and J by 4 bases, leaving 13 bases between them. The CDR3 loop spans 12 amino acids. CDR3 sequence reads: CSADRAVYGYTF. Written as DNA, the CDR3 is TGCAGCGCAGACCGGGCAGTCTATGGCTACACCTTC.

The gene calls are TRBV7-6 and TRBJ2-1, with 11 bases lining up with TRBD2. The J segment lost 0 bases and the V segment lost 1 base, leaving 5 bases of the junction unmatched. CDR1 and CDR2 (germline): SGHVS, FNYEAQ. The length of the CDR3 is 18 residues. The CDR3 loop is CASSLELAGVSSYNEQFF. In DNA form, the CDR3 reads TGTGCCAGCAGCTTAGAACTAGCGGGAGTAAGCTCCTACAATGAGCAGTTCTTC.

The chain employs TRBV7-9 and TRBJ2-3; D call uncertain. The CDR3 consists of 16 residues. Germline loops: CDR1 SEHNR, CDR2 FQNEAQ (reference sequence). Trimming stripped 0 bases from V and 2 bases from J, with 12 bases between. The CDR3 reads CASSLASQKPTDTQYF. The CDR3 DNA reads as TGTGCCAGCAGCTTAGCGTCCCAAAAACCCACAGATACGCAGTATTTT.

This clone was found once. A read error likely explains this, since a far larger clone differs by one base. The CDR3 DNA sequence: TGCACCAGCAGCCAAGACTACCTCAATGAGCAGTTCTTC. Protein: CTSSQDYLNEQFF. V gene TRBV1 combines with J gene TRBJ2-1; TRBD2, the table's D call, lacks a check against the DNA. TRBV1 is termed a pseudogene. The CDR3 covers 13 residues.

This chain links TRBV6-5 with TRBJ2-2, with D uncertain. The germline CDR1 and CDR2 sequences are MNHEY and SVGAGI. The CDR3 has 15 residues. V was trimmed by 4 bases and J by 0 bases, leaving 9 bases between them. The CDR3 is CASSWTGSNTGELFF. CDR3 coding DNA: TGTGCCAGCAGTTGGACGGGTTCGAACACCGGGGAGCTGTTTTTT.

The sample holds one count of this clone. V is TRBV28 and J is TRBJ2-7, with TRBD1 matching over 7 bases. Losses at the gene ends were 10 bases for V and 3 bases for J; bases not matched to a gene: 9. Germline lookup yields CDR1 MDHEN and CDR2 SYDVKM. The CDR3 runs 13 residues. CDR3 amino acids: CATHGRDSYEQYF. In nucleotides, the CDR3 is TGTGCCACCCACGGCCGGGACAGCTACGAGCAGTACTTC.

The chain joins TRBV19 to TRBJ1-4, with TRBD1 matching 9 bases. The CDR3 covers 17 residues. Trimming cost V 3 bases and J 7 bases; bases outside gene matches: 12. Germline-derived CDR1 and CDR2 are LNHDA and SQIVND (reference sequence). CDR3 nucleotides: TGTGCCAGTAGTATTGGACAGGGGAGATACATACCTGAAAAACTGTTTTTT. It translates to CASSIGQGRYIPEKLFF.

This chain joins TRBV6-5 and TRBJ1-5; D not resolved. This CDR3 region has 13 residues. V dropped 5 bases and J dropped 6 bases, with 11 bases sitting between them. Germline V gives CDR1 MNHEY, CDR2 SVGAGI. The CDR3 loop is CASSPTEVQPQHF. The DNA for the CDR3 is TGTGCCAGCAGTCCGACCGAGGTTCAGCCCCAGCATTTT.

The chain has TRBV6-1 and TRBJ2-7; possibly TRBD1 for D (5 bases). CDR3 length equals 14 residues. Per germline, CDR1 MNHNS and CDR2 SASEGT. V shed 1 base and J shed 3 bases, with 10 bases lying between them. DNA for the CDR3: TGTGCCAGCAGTGAAGGACAGAGGATCTACGAGCAGTACTTC. It is translated as CASSEGQRIYEQYF.

The rearrangement links TRBV5-4 to TRBJ2-1; D is ambiguous. The CDR3 loop spans 16 amino acids. Trimming cost V 5 bases and J 1 base, with 16 bases left between them. CDR1 and CDR2 from the germline V gene are SGHNT and YYREEE (reference sequence). The CDR3 DNA reads as TGTGCCAGCAGTCTCGGTGGGCAGATTTCCTACAATGAGCAGTTCTTC. Translated, it gives CASSLGGQISYNEQFF.

The chain has TRBV5-1 and TRBJ2-3, with 7 bases lining up with TRBD2. The germline V gene encodes CDR1 SGHRS and CDR2 YFSETQ. V shed 0 bases and J 2 bases; nucleotides not matched to a gene: 12. CDR3 length equals 18 residues. The CDR3 nucleotides read TGCGCCAGCAGCTTGGCCACGACTAGCTCATCCTTCACAGATACGCAGTATTTT. Protein sequence: CASSLATTSSSFTDTQYF.

This clone came up a few times. This sequence joins TRBV7-9 and TRBJ2-7; 11 positions agree with TRBD2. The CDR3 is 18 residues long. The germline V gene has CDR1 SEHNR and CDR2 FQNEAQ (reference sequence). V shed 5 bases, J shed 2 bases, and the junction held 14 bases outside the gene matches. CDR3: CASSTLAGEANGPYEQYF. The DNA for the CDR3 is TGTGCCAGCAGCACACTAGCGGGAGAGGCAAATGGCCCCTACGAGCAGTACTTC.

This chain connects TRBV19 to TRBJ2-7; maybe TRBD1 (6 bases). Looked up from germline, CDR1 is LNHDA and CDR2 is SQIVND (reference sequence). Trimming stripped 1 base from V and 2 bases from J, with 6 bases between. This CDR3 comprises 13 residues. CDR3 sequence: CASSIGTAYEQYF. CDR3 sequence (DNA): TGTGCCAGTAGTATAGGGACAGCCTACGAGCAGTACTTC.